Listed below are T cell receptor beta chains from one sample, sequenced in a study of blood T cells in healthy people across ages. TCRdb reanalysed the 5' RACE reads using MiXCR and keeps one entry per CDR3 protein. The repertoire holds roughly 1.6 million distinct CDR3 sequences, with 30% to 40% as singletons. Sequenced sample: blood. Receptors originate from a woman aged 25 to 39 in good health. The conserved cysteine and the conserved F or W are not part of the CDR3 here. The order of the fields is J gene, V gene, CDR3 protein.

j_gene: TRBJ2-7; v_gene: TRBV6-1; CDR3aa: ASTREGLAY
j_gene: TRBJ2-2; v_gene: TRBV11-2; CDR3aa: ASSNLGRKNGELF
j_gene: TRBJ2-5; v_gene: TRBV20-1; CDR3aa: SARDLGGHEGETQY
j_gene: TRBJ2-1; v_gene: TRBV19; CDR3aa: ASNIAGHSYNEQF
j_gene: TRBJ1-2; v_gene: TRBV4-1; CDR3aa: ASSQELAGGYGYT
j_gene: TRBJ2-7; v_gene: TRBV6-2/TRBV6-3; CDR3aa: ASMRDIGTYEQY
j_gene: TRBJ2-1; v_gene: TRBV5-1; CDR3aa: ASSLVVFRGSSYNEQF
j_gene: TRBJ2-7; v_gene: TRBV6-2/TRBV6-3; CDR3aa: AGSYPLGERIAYEQY
j_gene: TRBJ1-2; v_gene: TRBV9; CDR3aa: ASSASPGTDYGYT
j_gene: TRBJ2-3; v_gene: TRBV10-3; CDR3aa: AMGPAAPDTQY
j_gene: TRBJ1-1; v_gene: TRBV29-1; CDR3aa: SVGYSYTEAF
j_gene: TRBJ2-5; v_gene: TRBV30; CDR3aa: AWSGTDQETQY
j_gene: TRBJ2-7; v_gene: TRBV5-5; CDR3aa: ASSLDAAMSYEQY
j_gene: TRBJ1-5; v_gene: TRBV27; CDR3aa: ASSLLGALGNQPQH